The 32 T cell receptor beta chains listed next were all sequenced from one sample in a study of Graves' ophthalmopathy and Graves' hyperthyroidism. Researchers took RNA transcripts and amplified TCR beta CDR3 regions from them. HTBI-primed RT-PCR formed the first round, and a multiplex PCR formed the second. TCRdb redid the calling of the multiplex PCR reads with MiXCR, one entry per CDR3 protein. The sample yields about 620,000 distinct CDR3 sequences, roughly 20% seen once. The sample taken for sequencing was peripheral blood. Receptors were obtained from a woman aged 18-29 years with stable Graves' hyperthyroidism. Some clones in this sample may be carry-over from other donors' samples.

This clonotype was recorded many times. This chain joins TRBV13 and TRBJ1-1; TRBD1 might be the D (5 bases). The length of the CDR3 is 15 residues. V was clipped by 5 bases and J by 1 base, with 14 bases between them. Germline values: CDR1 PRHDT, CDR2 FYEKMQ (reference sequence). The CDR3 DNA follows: TGTGCCAGCAGCACCAGGACACGAACGAACACTGAAGCTTTCTTT. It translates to CASSTRTRTNTEAFF.

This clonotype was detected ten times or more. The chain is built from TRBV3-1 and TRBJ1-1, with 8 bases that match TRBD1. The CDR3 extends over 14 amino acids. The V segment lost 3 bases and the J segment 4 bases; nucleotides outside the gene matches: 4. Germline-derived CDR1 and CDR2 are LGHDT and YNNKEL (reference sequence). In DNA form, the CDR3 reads TGTGCCAGCAGCCACAGGGGGCATGGCACTGAAGCTTTCTTT. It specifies CASSHRGHGTEAFF.

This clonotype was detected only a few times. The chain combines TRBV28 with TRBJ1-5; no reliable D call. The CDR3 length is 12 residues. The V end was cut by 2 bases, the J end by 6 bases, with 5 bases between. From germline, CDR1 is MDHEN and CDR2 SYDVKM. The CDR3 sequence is CASSLELQPQHF. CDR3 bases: TGTGCCAGCAGTTTAGAGCTTCAGCCCCAGCATTTT. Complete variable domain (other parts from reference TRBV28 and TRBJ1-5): DVKVTQSSRYLVKRTGEKVFLECVQDMDHENMFWYRQDPGLGLRLIYFSYDVKMKEKGDIPEGYSVSREKKERFSLILESASTNQTSMYLCASSLELQPQHFGDGTRLSIL.

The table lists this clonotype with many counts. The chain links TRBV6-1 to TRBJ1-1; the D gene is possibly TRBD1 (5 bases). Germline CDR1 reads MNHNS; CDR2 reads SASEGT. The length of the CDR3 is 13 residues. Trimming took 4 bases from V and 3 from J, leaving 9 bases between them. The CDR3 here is CASSVQADTEAFF. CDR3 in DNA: TGTGCCAGCAGTGTACAGGCCGACACTGAAGCTTTCTTT.

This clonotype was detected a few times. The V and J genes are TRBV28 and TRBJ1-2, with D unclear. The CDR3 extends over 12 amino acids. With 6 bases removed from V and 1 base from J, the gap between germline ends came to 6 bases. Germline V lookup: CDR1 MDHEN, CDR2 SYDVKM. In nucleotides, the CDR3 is TGTGCCAGCAGCCGGATTAACTATGGCTACACCTTC. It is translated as CASSRINYGYTF.

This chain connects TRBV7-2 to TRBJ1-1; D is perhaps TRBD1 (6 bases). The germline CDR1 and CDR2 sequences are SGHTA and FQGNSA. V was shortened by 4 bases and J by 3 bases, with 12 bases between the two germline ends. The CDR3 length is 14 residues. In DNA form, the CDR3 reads TGTGCCAGCAGCTCAGAACAGGGATACACTGAAGCTTTCTTT. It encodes CASSSEQGYTEAFF.

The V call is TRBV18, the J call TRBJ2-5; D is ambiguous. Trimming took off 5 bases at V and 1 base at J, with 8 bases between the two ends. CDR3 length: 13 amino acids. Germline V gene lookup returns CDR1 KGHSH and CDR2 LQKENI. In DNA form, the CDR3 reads TGTGCCAGCTCAACCAACCGCCAAGAGACCCAGTACTTC. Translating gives CASSTNRQETQYF.

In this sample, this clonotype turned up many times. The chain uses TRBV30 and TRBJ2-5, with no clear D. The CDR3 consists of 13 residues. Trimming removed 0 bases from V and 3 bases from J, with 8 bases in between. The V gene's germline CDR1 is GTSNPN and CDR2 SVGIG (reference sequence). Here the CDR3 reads CAWSVYTKETQYF. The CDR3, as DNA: TGTGCCTGGAGTGTGTACACCAAAGAGACCCAGTACTTC.

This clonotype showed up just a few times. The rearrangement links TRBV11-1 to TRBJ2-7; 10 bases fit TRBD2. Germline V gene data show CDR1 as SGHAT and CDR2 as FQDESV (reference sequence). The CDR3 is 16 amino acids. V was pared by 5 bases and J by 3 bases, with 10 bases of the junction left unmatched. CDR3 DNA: TGTGCCAGCAGCCTCCCTAGCGGGAGTGAGCGCTACGAGCAGTACTTC. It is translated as CASSLPSGSERYEQYF.

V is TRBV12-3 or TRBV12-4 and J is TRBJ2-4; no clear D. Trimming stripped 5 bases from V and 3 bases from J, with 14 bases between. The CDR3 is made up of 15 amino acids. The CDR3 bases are TGTGCCAGCAGTGAGGACGGGTATGGCAAAAACATTCAGTACTTC. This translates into CASSEDGYGKNIQYF.

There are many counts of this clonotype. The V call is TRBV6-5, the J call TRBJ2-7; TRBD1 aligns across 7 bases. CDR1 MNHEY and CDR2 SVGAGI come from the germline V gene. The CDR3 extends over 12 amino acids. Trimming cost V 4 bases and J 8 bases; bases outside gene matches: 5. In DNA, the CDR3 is TGTGCCAGCAGTTCTCAACAGGGGCAGCAGTACTTC. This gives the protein CASSSQQGQQYF.

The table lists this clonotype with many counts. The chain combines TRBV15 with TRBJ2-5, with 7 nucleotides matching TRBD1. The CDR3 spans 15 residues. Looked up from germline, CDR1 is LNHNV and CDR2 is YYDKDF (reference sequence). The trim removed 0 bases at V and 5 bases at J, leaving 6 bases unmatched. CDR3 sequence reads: CATSRDGTAGETQYF. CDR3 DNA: TGTGCCACCAGCAGAGACGGGACAGCAGGGGAGACCCAGTACTTC.

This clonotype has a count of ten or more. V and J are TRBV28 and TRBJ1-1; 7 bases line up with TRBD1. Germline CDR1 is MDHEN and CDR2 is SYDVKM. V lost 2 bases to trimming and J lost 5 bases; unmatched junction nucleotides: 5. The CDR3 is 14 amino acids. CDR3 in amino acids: CASSLHRGQTEAFF. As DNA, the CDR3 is TGTGCCAGCAGTTTACACAGGGGCCAAACTGAAGCTTTCTTT.

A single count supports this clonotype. CDR3 protein: CASSPLAGVVGELFF. The CDR3 nucleotides read TGTGCCAGCAGTCCCCTAGCGGGAGTAGTCGGGGAGCTGTTTTTT. The V and J genes are TRBV6-1 and TRBJ2-2; the match to TRBD2 covers 10 bases. With V trimmed by 5 bases and J by 7 bases, 7 bases remained unmatched. The CDR3 sequence is 15 residues long. Germline CDR1 reads MNHNS; CDR2 reads SASEGT.

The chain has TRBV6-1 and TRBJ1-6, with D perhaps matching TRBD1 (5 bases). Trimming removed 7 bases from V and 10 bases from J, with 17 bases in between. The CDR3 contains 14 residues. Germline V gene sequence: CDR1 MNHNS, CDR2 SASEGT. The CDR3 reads CASTATGGASPLHF. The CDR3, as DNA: TGTGCCAGCACCGCCACAGGAGGAGCATCACCCCTCCACTTT.

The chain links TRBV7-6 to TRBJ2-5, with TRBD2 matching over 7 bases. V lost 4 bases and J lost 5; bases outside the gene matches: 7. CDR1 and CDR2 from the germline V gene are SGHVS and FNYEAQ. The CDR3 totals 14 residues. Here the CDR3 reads CASSSAGYVETQYF. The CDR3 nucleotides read TGTGCCAGCAGCTCAGCGGGGTATGTGGAGACCCAGTACTTC.

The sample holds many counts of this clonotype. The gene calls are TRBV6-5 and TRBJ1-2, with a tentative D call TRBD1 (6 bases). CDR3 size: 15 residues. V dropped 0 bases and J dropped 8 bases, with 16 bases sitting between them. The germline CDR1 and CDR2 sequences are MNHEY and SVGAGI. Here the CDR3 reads CASSYSIQGVRGYTF. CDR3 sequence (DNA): TGTGCCAGCAGTTACTCGATACAGGGAGTTAGGGGCTACACCTTC.

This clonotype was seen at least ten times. DNA for the CDR3: TGTGCCAGCAGTGTCGACGGATTAGGGAACACTGAAGCTTTCTTT. Protein: CASSVDGLGNTEAFF. The rearrangement links TRBV2 to TRBJ1-1; D unclear. Trimming stripped 4 bases from V and 1 base from J, with 13 bases between. The CDR3 loop spans 15 amino acids. The germline CDR1 and CDR2 sequences are SNHLY and FYNNEI.

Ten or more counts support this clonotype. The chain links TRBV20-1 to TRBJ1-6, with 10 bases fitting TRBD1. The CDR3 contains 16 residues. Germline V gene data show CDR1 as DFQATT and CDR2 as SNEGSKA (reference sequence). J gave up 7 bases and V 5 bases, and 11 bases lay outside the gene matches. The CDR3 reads CSARPTTGGSNSPLHF. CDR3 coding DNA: TGCAGTGCTCGACCTACGACAGGGGGCTCAAATTCACCCCTCCACTTT.

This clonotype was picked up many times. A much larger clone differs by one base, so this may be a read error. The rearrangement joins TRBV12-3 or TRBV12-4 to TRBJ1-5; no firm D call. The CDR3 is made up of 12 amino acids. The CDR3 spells CTSTLSNQPQHF. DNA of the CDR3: TGTACCAGCACCCTCAGCAATCAGCCCCAGCATTTT.

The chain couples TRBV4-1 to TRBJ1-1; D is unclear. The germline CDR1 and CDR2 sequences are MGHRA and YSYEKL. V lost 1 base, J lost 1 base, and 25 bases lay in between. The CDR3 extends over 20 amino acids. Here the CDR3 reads CASSQGTPIVTRMKNTEAFF. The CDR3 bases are TGCGCCAGCAGCCAAGGTACCCCGATAGTAACCAGGATGAAGAACACTGAAGCTTTCTTT.

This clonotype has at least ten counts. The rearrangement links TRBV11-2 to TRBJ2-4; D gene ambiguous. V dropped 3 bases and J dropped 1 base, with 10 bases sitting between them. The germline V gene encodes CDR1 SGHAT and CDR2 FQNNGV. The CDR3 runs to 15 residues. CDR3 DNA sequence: TGTGCCAGCAGCTTCTCCCGTGGGGCCAAAAACATTCAGTACTTC. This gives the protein CASSFSRGAKNIQYF.

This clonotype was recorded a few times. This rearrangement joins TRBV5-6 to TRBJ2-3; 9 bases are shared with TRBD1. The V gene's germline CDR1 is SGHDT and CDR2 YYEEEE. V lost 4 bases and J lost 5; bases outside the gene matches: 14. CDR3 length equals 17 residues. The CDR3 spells CASSPDRGLTTGDTQYF. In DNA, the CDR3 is TGTGCCAGCAGCCCGGACAGGGGTCTCACCACGGGAGATACGCAGTATTTT.

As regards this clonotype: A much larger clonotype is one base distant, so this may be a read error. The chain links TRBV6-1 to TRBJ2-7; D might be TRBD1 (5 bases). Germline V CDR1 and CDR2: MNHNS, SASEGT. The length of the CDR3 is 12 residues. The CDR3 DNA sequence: TGTGCCAGCAGCCAAGGGGTGGTCGAGCATTACTTC. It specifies CASSQGVVEHYF.

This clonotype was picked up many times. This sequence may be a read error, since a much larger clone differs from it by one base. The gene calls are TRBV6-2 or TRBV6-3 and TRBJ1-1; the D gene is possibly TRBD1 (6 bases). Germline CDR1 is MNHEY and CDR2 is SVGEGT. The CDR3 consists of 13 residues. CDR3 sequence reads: CASSYKGDTEALF. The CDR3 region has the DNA TGTGCCAGCAGTTACAAAGGGGACACTGAAGCTCTCTTT.

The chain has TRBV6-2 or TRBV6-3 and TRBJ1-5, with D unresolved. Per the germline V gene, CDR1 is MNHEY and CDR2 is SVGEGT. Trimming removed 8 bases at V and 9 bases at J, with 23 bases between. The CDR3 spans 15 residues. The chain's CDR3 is CASSPGEAGFGPQHF. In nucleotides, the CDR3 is TGTGCCAGCTCCCCCGGCGAGGCGGGATTCGGGCCCCAGCATTTT.

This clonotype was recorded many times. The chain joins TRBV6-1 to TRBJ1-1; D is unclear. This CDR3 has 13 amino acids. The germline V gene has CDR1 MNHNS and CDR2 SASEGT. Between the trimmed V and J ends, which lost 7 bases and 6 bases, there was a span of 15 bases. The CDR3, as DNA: TGTGCCAGCAATACAGCCGAATTCGCTGAAGCTTTCTTT. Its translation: CASNTAEFAEAFF.

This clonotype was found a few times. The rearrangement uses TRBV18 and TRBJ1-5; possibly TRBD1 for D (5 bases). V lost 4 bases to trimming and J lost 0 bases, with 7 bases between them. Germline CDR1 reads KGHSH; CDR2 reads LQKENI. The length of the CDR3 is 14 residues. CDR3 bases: TGTGCCAGCTCACGTGGGGCTAGCAATCAGCCCCAGCATTTT. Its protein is CASSRGASNQPQHF.

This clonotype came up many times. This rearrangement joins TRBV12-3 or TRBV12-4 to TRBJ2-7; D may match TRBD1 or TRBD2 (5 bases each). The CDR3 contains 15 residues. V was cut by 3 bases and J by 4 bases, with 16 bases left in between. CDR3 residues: CASSFGGIGAYEQYF. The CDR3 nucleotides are TGTGCCAGCAGTTTTGGCGGAATCGGGGCATACGAGCAGTACTTC.

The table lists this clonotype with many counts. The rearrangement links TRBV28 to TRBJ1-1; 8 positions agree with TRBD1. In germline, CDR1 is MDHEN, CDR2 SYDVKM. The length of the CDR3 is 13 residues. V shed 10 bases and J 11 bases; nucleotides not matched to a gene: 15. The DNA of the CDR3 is TGTGCCATCACCCGGACAGGGTCCTTTTCGGCTTTCTTT. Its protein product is CAITRTGSFSAFF.

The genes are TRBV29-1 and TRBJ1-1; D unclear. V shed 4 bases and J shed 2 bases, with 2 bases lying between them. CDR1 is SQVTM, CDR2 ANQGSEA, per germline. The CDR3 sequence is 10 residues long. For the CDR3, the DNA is TGCAGCGTTGGCAACACTGAAGCTTTCTTT. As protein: CSVGNTEAFF.

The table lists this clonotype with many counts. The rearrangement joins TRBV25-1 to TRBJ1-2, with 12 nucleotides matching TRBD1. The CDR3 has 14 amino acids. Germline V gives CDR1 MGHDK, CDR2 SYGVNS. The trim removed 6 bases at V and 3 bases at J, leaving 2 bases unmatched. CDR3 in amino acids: CASRGTGGDYGYTF. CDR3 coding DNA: TGTGCCAGCAGGGGGACAGGGGGCGACTATGGCTACACCTTC.